The rows below give T cell receptor beta chains drawn from one sample of a study of post-analysis software for immune sequencing data. MiXCR, applied by TCRdb to the PCR reads, yields one record per CDR3 protein. The repertoire holds about 260,000 distinct CDR3 sequences, with 35% to 45% as singletons. The sample consisted of blood. These receptors came from a girl under 18 with multiple sclerosis. The conserved cysteine and the conserved F or W are not part of the CDR3 here. The D gene is left open where the match is weak.

d_call,j_call,v_call,cdr3_aa
-,TRBJ1-1,TRBV20-1,SARSRLNTEAF
-,TRBJ2-3,TRBV7-2,ASSRRDLDFTDTQY
-,TRBJ1-2,TRBV24-1,ATSDSNYGYT
-,TRBJ2-7,TRBV20-1,SARRGGMGSYEQY
TRBD1,TRBJ2-1,TRBV6-6,ASSYGTGDHEQF
-,TRBJ2-3,TRBV12-5,ASGLVRDGECGTDTQY
-,TRBJ1-1,TRBV27,ASRDSTRGRTEAF
TRBD1,TRBJ1-2,TRBV14,ASSQGQAYGYT
TRBD2,TRBJ2-3,TRBV7-2,ASSRASGGTTDTQY
TRBD1,TRBJ2-1,TRBV6-1,ASTSTGWVSYNEQF
TRBD1,TRBJ2-3,TRBV3-1,ASSRDRVSDTQY
-,TRBJ2-3,TRBV20-1,SAPLSADTQY